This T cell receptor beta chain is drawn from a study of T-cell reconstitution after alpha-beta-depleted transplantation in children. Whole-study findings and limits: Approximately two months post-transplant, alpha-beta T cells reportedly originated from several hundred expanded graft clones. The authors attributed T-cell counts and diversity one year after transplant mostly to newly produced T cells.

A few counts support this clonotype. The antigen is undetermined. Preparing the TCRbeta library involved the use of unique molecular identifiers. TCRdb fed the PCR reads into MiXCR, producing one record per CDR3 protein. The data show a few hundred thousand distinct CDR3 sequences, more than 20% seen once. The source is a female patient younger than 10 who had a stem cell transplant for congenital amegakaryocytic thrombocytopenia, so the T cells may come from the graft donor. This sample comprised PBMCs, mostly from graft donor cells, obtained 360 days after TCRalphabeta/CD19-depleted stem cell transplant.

The CDR3 region is CASSPLSDRGWTYEQYF. DNA for the CDR3: TGTGCCAGCAGTCCCTTGTCTGACAGGGGGTGGACCTACGAGCAGTACTTC. The rearrangement joins TRBV28 to TRBJ2-7, with 9 nucleotides matching TRBD1. This CDR3 has 17 residues. From germline, CDR1 is MDHEN and CDR2 SYDVKM. V shed 5 bases and J 2 bases; nucleotides not matched to a gene: 13.